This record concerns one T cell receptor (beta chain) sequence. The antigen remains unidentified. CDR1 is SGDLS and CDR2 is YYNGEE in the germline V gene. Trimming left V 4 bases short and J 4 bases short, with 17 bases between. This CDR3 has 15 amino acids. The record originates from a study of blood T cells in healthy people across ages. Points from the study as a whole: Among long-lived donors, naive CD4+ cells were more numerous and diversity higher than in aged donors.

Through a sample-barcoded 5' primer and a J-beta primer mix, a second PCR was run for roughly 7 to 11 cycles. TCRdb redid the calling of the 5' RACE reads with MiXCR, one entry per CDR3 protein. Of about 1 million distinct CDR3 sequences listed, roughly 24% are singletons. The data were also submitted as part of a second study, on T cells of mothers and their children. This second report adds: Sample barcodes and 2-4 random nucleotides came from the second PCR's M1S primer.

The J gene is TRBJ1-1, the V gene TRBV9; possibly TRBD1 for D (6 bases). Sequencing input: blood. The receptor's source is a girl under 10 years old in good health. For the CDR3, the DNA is TGTGCCAGCAGCCGTACAGGGCTCCAGGGCACTGAAGCTTTCTTT. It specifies CASSRTGLQGTEAFF.